This T cell receptor (beta chain) was obtained from a study of blood T cells in healthy people across ages. Caucasian, healthy and from Russia, the donors were aged between about 6 and 90. Primers used in a second PCR of about 7 to 12 cycles were a sample-barcoded 5' primer and a J-beta primer mix. One entry per CDR3 protein results from TCRdb running MiXCR on the 5' RACE reads. The sample yields about 760,000 distinct CDR3 sequences, about 61% seen once. This TCR came from a man between 40 and 49 years old in good health. The sequenced material came from blood.

This CDR3 reads CSAGRLRSSYEQYF. The CDR3 nucleotides are TGCAGTGCAGGAAGACTTAGAAGCTCCTACGAGCAGTACTTC. The rearrangement uses TRBV20-1 and TRBJ2-7; D remains ambiguous. CDR1 and CDR2 from the germline V gene are DFQATT and SNEGSKA (reference sequence). Trimming stripped 6 bases from V and 0 bases from J, with 15 bases between. The CDR3 runs to 14 residues.